This passage covers 2 T cell receptor beta chains from one sample sequenced in a study of identical twins. TCRdb reanalysed the 5' RACE reads using MiXCR and keeps one entry per CDR3 protein. The table lists about 240,000 distinct CDR3 sequences, approximately 6.8% of them singletons. The same sample was also studied in work on yellow fever vaccine responses in identical twins.

What was sequenced was CD8+ T cells sorted from blood. The receptors here all came from a woman aged 18-29 years in good health.

This clonotype was recorded at least ten times. The rearrangement joins TRBV21-1 to TRBJ1-6; the DNA was not compared with TRBD1, the D call given in the table. TRBV21-1 counts as a pseudogene. The length of the CDR3 is 16 residues. The DNA for the CDR3 is TGTGCCAGCAGCAAAGGGGGACAGATTGGGAATTCACCCCTCCACTTT. Translating it yields CASSKGGQIGNSPLHF.

The V and J genes are TRBV7-6 and TRBJ2-7, with D possibly called TRBD1 or TRBD2 (5 bases each). V was pared by 1 base and J by 4 bases, with 11 bases between. The V gene's germline CDR1 is SGHVS and CDR2 FNYEAQ. The CDR3 runs 14 residues. This CDR3 is CASSLGGTEYEQYF. The CDR3 DNA reads as TGTGCCAGCAGCTTAGGAGGGACGGAATACGAGCAGTACTTC.